The 5 T cell receptor beta chains reported below all come from one sample, sequenced in a study of control samples from healthy donors and cancer patients. The data were produced by immunoSEQ multiplex PCR, yet TCRdb's version contains in-frame clones alone and is incomplete. The table lists 100,000 to 150,000 clones, roughly 91% of them singletons, with approximately 7.5% in the top ten. Sequencing was done on a sample of PBMCs. The receptors shown here come from a man aged 50-60 years with head and neck cancer.

The rearrangement uses TRBV5-5 and TRBJ2-1, with D unresolved. The CDR3 sequence is 14 residues long. The germline V gene encodes CDR1 SGHKS and CDR2 YYEKEE (reference sequence). Deletions cut 2 bases from V and 2 bases from J, with 8 bases between. The CDR3 sequence: CASSLQDPYNEQFF. The CDR3 DNA is TGTGCCAGCAGCTTACAAGATCCCTACAATGAGCAGTTCTTC. The full variable domain, rest sourced from reference TRBV5-5 and TRBJ2-1, is DAGVTQSPTHLIKTRGQQVTLRCSPISGHKSVSWYQQVLGQGPQFIFQYYEKEERGRGNFPDRFSARQFPNYSSELNVNALLLGDSALYLCASSLQDPYNEQFFGPGTRLTVL.

J is TRBJ1-4 and V is TRBV6-5, with TRBD1 matching 7 bases. Germline assignment: CDR1 MNHEY and CDR2 SVGAGI. This CDR3 has 14 residues. V was clipped by 2 bases and J by 8 bases; unmatched bases: 5. DNA for the CDR3: TGTGCCAGCAGTTACCGGGACAGCGACGAAAAACTGTTTTTT. Its translation: CASSYRDSDEKLFF.

Written as DNA, the CDR3 is TGTGCCAGCTCACCGCGAGTTAGCGGGGGATCAGATACGCAGTATTTT. Its translation is CASSPRVSGGSDTQYF. The J gene is TRBJ2-3, the V gene TRBV18, with 9 bases identical to TRBD2. The germline V gene encodes CDR1 KGHSH and CDR2 LQKENI. CDR3 length equals 16 residues. Trimming took 3 bases from V and 4 from J; bases not matched to a gene: 8.

J is TRBJ2-7 and V is TRBV5-4, with D possibly matching TRBD2 (5 bases). Germline CDR1 is SGHNT and CDR2 is YYREEE (reference sequence). V lost 0 bases, J lost 2 bases, and 9 bases lay in between. CDR3 length: 14 amino acids. The CDR3 DNA reads TGTGCCAGCAGCTTGGGAGGGCTAGCCTACGAGCAGTACTTC. Its protein is CASSLGGLAYEQYF. Full variable domain (outside the CDR3, taken from reference TRBV5-4 and TRBJ2-7): ETGVTQSPTHLIKTRGQQVTLRCSSQSGHNTVSWYQQALGQGPQFIFQYYREEENGRGNFPPRFSGLQFPNYSSELNVNALELDDSALYLCASSLGGLAYEQYFGPGTRLTVT.

This clone was observed once. This chain joins TRBV6-1 and TRBJ1-5; D gene ambiguous. V gave up 4 bases and J gave up 1 base, with 23 bases separating them. The CDR3 has 19 amino acids. CDR1 and CDR2 (germline): MNHNS, SASEGT. The DNA of the CDR3 is TGTGCCAGCAGTGTCACACTAGGTCTCGGGTTAGGCAGCAATCAGCCCCAGCATTTT. Protein product: CASSVTLGLGLGSNQPQHF.